The 27 T cell receptor beta chains reported below all come from one sample, sequenced in a study of cytomegalovirus exposure and HLA in healthy donors. Assay used: immunoSEQ multiplex PCR; TCRdb lists only in-frame clones, some missing. Among around 120,000 clones listed, 80% to 90% were seen once. The specimen was PBMCs. Receptors were obtained from a man aged 18 to 29 in good health and CMV-seropositive.

V usage is TRBV14 and J usage is TRBJ2-5, with 9 bases lining up with TRBD2. The germline V gene encodes CDR1 SGHDN and CDR2 FVKESK. CDR3 length equals 15 residues. V lost 4 bases to trimming and J lost 5 bases; unmatched junction nucleotides: 8. CDR3 bases: TGTGCCAGCAGCCTACGGCGGGGGGGCCGTGAGACCCAGTACTTC. It codes for CASSLRRGGRETQYF.

The J gene is TRBJ2-1, the V gene TRBV5-1; a possible D gene is TRBD1 (5 bases). Between the trimmed V and J ends, which lost 0 bases and 0 bases, there was a span of 10 bases. This CDR3 has 16 amino acids. Germline CDR1 SGHRS, CDR2 YFSETQ. The CDR3 DNA reads as TGCGCCAGCAGCTTGGGATGGGGCCTCTCCTACAATGAGCAGTTCTTC. Its translation: CASSLGWGLSYNEQFF.

The chain recombines TRBV4-3 with TRBJ1-1, with a tentative D call TRBD1 (6 bases). Germline V lookup: CDR1 LGHNA, CDR2 YSLEER. V was trimmed by 0 bases and J by 4 bases, leaving 9 bases between them. The CDR3 covers 14 residues. The CDR3 sequence: CASSQDPGVTEAFF. The CDR3 DNA follows: TGCGCCAGCAGCCAAGATCCAGGGGTCACTGAAGCTTTCTTT.

This chain uses TRBV7-9 with TRBJ2-1, with 7 bases lining up with TRBD1. From germline, CDR1 is SEHNR and CDR2 FQNEAQ (reference sequence). This CDR3 contains 16 residues. V dropped 2 bases and J dropped 7; count of bases not matched to a gene: 11. The CDR3 DNA sequence: TGTGCCAGCAGCTTAACCCTGACAGGGATGCGGAATGAGCAGTTCTTC. It yields the protein CASSLTLTGMRNEQFF.

The chain uses TRBV6-9 and TRBJ2-2, with D perhaps TRBD1 (5 bases). Trimming removed 6 bases from V and 1 base from J, with 12 bases in between. Germline CDR1 reads MNHGY; CDR2 reads SVAAGI. The CDR3 consists of 15 residues. DNA for the CDR3: TGTGCCAGCAGGGGGCTCTTGCTGAACACCGGGGAGCTGTTTTTT. This translates into CASRGLLLNTGELFF.

This chain links TRBV7-7 with TRBJ2-1, with TRBD2 as a possible D gene (7 bases). The V end lost 2 bases, the J end lost 0 bases, and 17 bases lay between the germline ends. The CDR3 loop spans 18 amino acids. Per germline, CDR1 SSHAT and CDR2 FNYEAQ (reference sequence). CDR3 sequence reads: CASSLKPAGAGSYNEQFF. The CDR3 coding sequence is TGTGCCAGCAGCTTAAAACCCGCGGGGGCCGGCTCCTACAATGAGCAGTTCTTC.

The chain recombines TRBV7-9 with TRBJ1-2, with no clear D. Germline V lookup: CDR1 SEHNR, CDR2 FQNEAQ (reference sequence). Trimming removed 2 bases at V and 6 bases at J, with 10 bases between. There are 13 residues in the CDR3. The CDR3 region has the DNA TGTGCCAGCAGCTTACAACGTACGGATGGCTACACCTTC. It encodes CASSLQRTDGYTF.

This chain uses TRBV2 with TRBJ1-1, with TRBD1 matching over 10 bases. CDR3 size: 15 residues. V gave up 3 bases and J gave up 6 bases; unmatched junction bases: 7. Per the germline V gene, CDR1 is SNHLY and CDR2 is FYNNEI. The CDR3 DNA reads TGTGCCAGCAGTGAGGGGACAGGGGTCGAGCCTGAAGCTTTCTTT. Protein: CASSEGTGVEPEAFF.

V gene TRBV5-4 combines with J gene TRBJ2-7, with 10 bases aligning to TRBD1. J was trimmed by 2 bases and V by 4 bases; bases with no gene match: 3. Germline V gives CDR1 SGHNT, CDR2 YYREEE (reference sequence). The CDR3 runs 14 residues. CDR3 DNA sequence: TGTGCCAGCAGCACAGGACAGGGGGCCTACGAGCAGTACTTC. Its protein is CASSTGQGAYEQYF.

This sequence joins TRBV6-1 and TRBJ1-2, with 7 bases that match TRBD1. CDR3 length: 15 residues. Germline V gene lookup returns CDR1 MNHNS and CDR2 SASEGT. V shed 2 bases, J shed 5 bases, and the junction held 8 bases outside the gene matches. The CDR3, as DNA: TGTGCCAGCAGTGAACTGGACAGGAGACATTATGGCTACACCTTC. Protein sequence: CASSELDRRHYGYTF.

This clone was detected a few times. This chain links TRBV18 with TRBJ1-6, with D possibly being TRBD1 (5 bases). The germline gives CDR1 KGHSH, CDR2 LQKENI. There are 14 residues in the CDR3. V was cut by 3 bases and J by 9 bases, with 12 bases left in between. As DNA, the CDR3 is TGTGCCAGCTCACCCTCTTCTGGGGCTTCACCCCTCCACTTT. Its translation: CASSPSSGASPLHF.

The chain joins TRBV5-6 to TRBJ1-1, with a tentative D call TRBD1 (5 bases). The CDR3 has 15 amino acids. Trimming left V 4 bases short and J 5 bases short, with 18 bases between. Germline CDR1 is SGHDT and CDR2 is YYEEEE. The CDR3 DNA reads TGTGCCAGCAGCACCGGGGGAGGGATGGATACTGAAGCTTTCTTT. Translated: CASSTGGGMDTEAFF. The whole variable domain, filled in from reference TRBV5-6 and TRBJ1-1, reads DAGVTQSPTHLIKTRGQQVTLRCSPKSGHDTVSWYQQALGQGPQFIFQYYEEEERQRGNFPDRFSGHQFPNYSSELNVNALLLGDSALYLCASSTGGGMDTEAFFGQGTRLTVV.

The chain recombines TRBV25-1 with TRBJ1-2, with 9 positions matching TRBD1. This CDR3 is 15 amino acids long. V was pared by 5 bases and J by 1 base, with 5 bases of the junction left unmatched. Looked up from germline, CDR1 is MGHDK and CDR2 is SYGVNS. As DNA, the CDR3 is TGTGCCAGCAGTTCTCGGACAGGGGATAACTATGGCTACACCTTC. Amino acids: CASSSRTGDNYGYTF.

As for this clone: One junction end disagrees with the germline gene, perhaps due to a read error. This chain connects TRBV19 to TRBJ2-1, with TRBD2 matching over 9 bases. Germline CDR1 is LNHDA and CDR2 is SQIVND (reference sequence). CDR3 length equals 13 residues. In DNA form, the CDR3 reads TGTGCCAGTAGCGACCGAAGACTAGCGGTAATTATCTTC. It specifies CASSDRRLAVIIF.

The genes are TRBV4-1 and TRBJ1-1, with 10 nucleotides matching TRBD1. Germline loops: CDR1 MGHRA, CDR2 YSYEKL. This CDR3 is 15 amino acids long. Trimming took 3 bases from V and 0 from J; bases not matched to a gene: 1. CDR3 loop: CASSQGQGMNTEAFF. CDR3 coding DNA: TGCGCCAGCAGCCAGGGACAGGGGATGAACACTGAAGCTTTCTTT.

The chain joins TRBV28 to TRBJ1-5; 7 bases map to TRBD1. CDR1 and CDR2 (germline): MDHEN, SYDVKM. With 3 bases clipped from V and 7 bases from J, the junction kept 12 bases outside the gene matches. The CDR3 contains 16 residues. The DNA for the CDR3 is TGTGCCAGCAGTTTGGAGGACACAGGGGTTCGCCAGCCCCAGCATTTT. It yields the protein CASSLEDTGVRQPQHF. The complete variable domain, with remaining parts taken from reference TRBV28 and TRBJ1-5, reads DVKVTQSSRYLVKRTGEKVFLECVQDMDHENMFWYRQDPGLGLRLIYFSYDVKMKEKGDIPEGYSVSREKKERFSLILESASTNQTSMYLCASSLEDTGVRQPQHFGDGTRLSIL.

The rearrangement uses TRBV4-1 and TRBJ2-1, with TRBD2 matching 10 bases. The CDR3 has 15 amino acids. Germline assignment: CDR1 MGHRA and CDR2 YSYEKL. Unmatched junction bases numbered 3, after V lost 3 bases and J lost 4 bases. CDR3 nucleotide sequence: TGCGCCAGCAGCCAGTTGGGACTAGCGTACAATGAGCAGTTCTTC. Residues: CASSQLGLAYNEQFF.

The chain links TRBV28 to TRBJ1-6; 7 bases map to TRBD1. The V segment lost 4 bases and the J segment 10 bases; nucleotides outside the gene matches: 7. The CDR3 sequence is 14 residues long. Germline CDR1 MDHEN, CDR2 SYDVKM. CDR3 DNA: TGTGCCAGCAGTTCACCAACAGGGGCCTCACCCCTCCACTTT. Residues: CASSSPTGASPLHF.

The V and J genes are TRBV6-1 and TRBJ1-1, with D tentatively TRBD1 (6 bases). This CDR3 contains 15 residues. Trimming pared 7 bases from V and 3 bases from J, leaving 18 bases between. The germline V gene has CDR1 MNHNS and CDR2 SASEGT. The CDR3: CASIKPQGVYTEAFF. The CDR3 DNA reads as TGTGCCAGCATCAAACCACAGGGAGTTTACACTGAAGCTTTCTTT.

The chain combines TRBV5-1 with TRBJ1-1; tentatively, D is TRBD1 (6 bases). Deletions cut 7 bases from V and 5 bases from J, with 24 bases between. CDR1 and CDR2 (germline): SGHRS, YFSETQ. The CDR3 is made up of 16 amino acids. CDR3 sequence: CASGLQAQGSRTEAFF. CDR3 DNA sequence: TGCGCCAGCGGCCTCCAGGCTCAGGGGAGCCGGACTGAAGCTTTCTTT.

The gene calls are TRBV5-6 and TRBJ1-6; 7 bases map to TRBD1. This CDR3 has 16 amino acids. The germline gives CDR1 SGHDT, CDR2 YYEEEE. Germline trimming cut 4 bases from V and 8 bases from J; bases unmatched to any gene: 12. DNA for the CDR3: TGTGCCAGCAGCCTGAGGGGACAGCTTCATTATTCACCCCTCCACTTT. It is translated as CASSLRGQLHYSPLHF.

CDR3 sequence reads: CASSHSRERGTEAFF. The CDR3 coding sequence is TGTGCCAGCAGCCACTCCCGGGAACGGGGCACTGAAGCTTTCTTT. This chain uses TRBV11-2 with TRBJ1-1, with D unresolved. The V gene's germline CDR1 is SGHAT and CDR2 FQNNGV. The CDR3 contains 15 residues. The ends were cut back, 5 bases at V and 4 bases at J, with 17 bases in the middle.

The chain carries TRBV5-6 and TRBJ2-3, with TRBD2 matching 10 bases. The J segment lost 5 bases and the V segment lost 0 bases, leaving 0 bases of the junction unmatched. Germline CDR1 SGHDT, CDR2 YYEEEE. The CDR3 is 14 residues long. CDR3 bases: TGTGCCAGCAGCTTGGTAGCGGGGGGAGATACGCAGTATTTT. Protein: CASSLVAGGDTQYF.

The chain employs TRBV5-1 and TRBJ2-3, with D possibly matching TRBD1 (6 bases). CDR3 length equals 16 residues. V lost 0 bases, J lost 4 bases, and 15 bases lay in between. The germline CDR1 and CDR2 sequences are SGHRS and YFSETQ. The CDR3 DNA sequence: TGCGCCAGCAGCTTGGTAGGTCCAGGGGCTGCAGATACGCAGTATTTT. The encoded protein is CASSLVGPGAADTQYF.

The genes are TRBV7-2 and TRBJ1-5; possibly TRBD1 for D (6 bases). Trimming shortened V by 1 base and J by 8 bases, and 15 bases separated the two germline ends. There are 15 residues in the CDR3. In germline, CDR1 is SGHTA, CDR2 FQGNSA. CDR3 bases: TGTGCCAGCAGCTTAGGGACAGTAGGCGCCGAGCCCCAGCATTTT. It codes for CASSLGTVGAEPQHF.

The CDR3, as DNA: TGTGCCAGCCCCAGGGGCAGCAGGAAAACTGAAGCTTTCTTT. Translated, it gives CASPRGSRKTEAFF. V is TRBV2 and J is TRBJ1-1; TRBD1 might be the D (6 bases). CDR3 size: 14 residues. V gave up 8 bases and J gave up 5 bases, with 18 bases separating them. Per the germline V gene, CDR1 is SNHLY and CDR2 is FYNNEI. The entire variable domain, with the rest obtained from reference TRBV2 and TRBJ1-1, is as follows: EPEVTQTPSHQVTQMGQEVILRCVPISNHLYFYWYRQILGQKVEFLVSFYNNEISEKSEIFDDQFSVERPDGSNFTLKIRSTKLEDSAMYFCASPRGSRKTEAFFGQGTRLTVV.

The chain carries TRBV5-1 and TRBJ1-6; 8 nucleotides match TRBD1. Unmatched junction bases numbered 6, after V lost 3 bases and J lost 7 bases. CDR3 length: 15 amino acids. Looked up from germline, CDR1 is SGHRS and CDR2 is YFSETQ. The chain's CDR3 is CASSWDGQGNSPLHF. In DNA, the CDR3 is TGCGCCAGCAGCTGGGATGGACAGGGAAATTCACCCCTCCACTTT.